Listed below are T cell receptor beta chains from one sample, sequenced in a study of beta chain features in type 1 diabetes. Only in-frame clones appear in the TCRdb table, and some are missing; sequencing was by immunoSEQ multiplex PCR. The table shows roughly 150,000 clones, with roughly 59% occurring only once. The sample was naive CD4+ T cells from blood. The receptors were gathered from a man younger than 45 with type 1 diabetes. Each CDR3 is given with its conserved first and last residue. A D gene is named only where the DNA matches it firmly. A clone size is listed for some rows: how often the clone was seen (once, few, many), or a class if it is expanded.

d_call,clone_size,j_call,v_call,cdr3_nt,cdr3_aa
-,-,TRBJ1-4,TRBV7-9,TGTGCCAGCAGCTCCGGATTCAATGAAAAACTGTTTTTT,CASSSGFNEKLFF
-,few,TRBJ1-1,TRBV20-1,TGCAGTGCTTTAGGGACAAGGGCTTTCTTT,CSALGTRAFF
-,-,TRBJ2-3,TRBV28,TGTGCCAGCAGTTTCGCCTTCCAGGGGCAGTATTTT,CASSFAFQGQYF
-,-,TRBJ2-7,TRBV4-3,TGCGCCAGCAGCCAAGAGTTTAGCGCAATATCCTACGAGCAGTACTTC,CASSQEFSAISYEQYF
-,-,TRBJ1-4,TRBV30,TGTGCCTGGAGTGTACAGGGTAATGAAAAACTGTTTTTT,CAWSVQGNEKLFF
-,-,TRBJ2-7,TRBV4-3,TGCGCCAGCAGCCAAGAACCAGGGATCGAGCAGTACTTC,CASSQEPGIEQYF
-,-,TRBJ2-7,TRBV29-1,TGCAGCGTTGACAGTTTCACCGAGCAGTACTTC,CSVDSFTEQYF
TRBD1,-,TRBJ2-7,TRBV18,TGTGCCAGCTCACATCGACCGGGACAGGGGAGCTCCTACGAGCAGTACTTC,CASSHRPGQGSSYEQYF
TRBD1,-,TRBJ2-7,TRBV29-1,TGCAGCGTTGTTGTGTGGGGACAGAGGCTCGAGCAGTACTTC,CSVVVWGQRLEQYF
-,-,TRBJ2-3,TRBV5-6,TGTGCCAGCAGGGGAGGGAAGACAGGGATAGTTAGCACAGATACGCAGTATTTT,CASRGGKTGIVSTDTQYF
TRBD2,few,TRBJ2-3,TRBV4-2,TGTGCCAGCAGCCAGCTACCGGGACTAGCGGTTGCAGATACGCAGTATTTT,CASSQLPGLAVADTQYF
-,few,TRBJ2-7,TRBV30,TGTGCCTGGAGTCCGGCCTACGAGCAGTACTTC,CAWSPAYEQYF
TRBD2,-,TRBJ2-3,TRBV7-9,TGTGCCAGCAGCCCTGGACTAGTCACAGATACGCAGTATTTT,CASSPGLVTDTQYF
-,-,TRBJ2-4,TRBV10-3,TGTGCCATCAGTGAGTCGGGCGGCCTTATTCAGTACTTC,CAISESGGLIQYF
-,few,TRBJ2-7,TRBV30,TGTGCCTGGAGGGACAGAGCCTACGAGCAGTACTTC,CAWRDRAYEQYF
-,-,TRBJ2-5,TRBV29-1,TGCAGCGTTGAAGAATGGAGGTACCAAGAGACCCAGTACTTC,CSVEEWRYQETQYF
-,few,TRBJ1-3,TRBV9,TGTGCCAGCAGCGCGGGTAATGGAAACACCATATATTTT,CASSAGNGNTIYF
-,once,TRBJ1-6,TRBV7-9,TGTGCCAGCAGCTTAGGGATGAATTCACCCCTCCACTTT,CASSLGMNSPLHF
-,-,TRBJ1-6,TRBV4-2,TGTGCCAGCAGCCAAGACTATTCTCGACAGGTGGGATCACCCCTCCACTTT,CASSQDYSRQVGSPLHF